This T cell receptor (beta chain) was recorded in a study of PD-1 blockade in classical Hodgkin lymphoma (dated by TCRdb to the early 2020s). Context from the whole study: Nivolumab dosing was 3 mg/kg intravenously every 2 weeks, continuing until either disease progression or unacceptable toxicity. The study used TCR beta sequencing and CyTOF to define a peripheral blood immune signature of response to PD-1 blockade in classical Hodgkin lymphoma. Overall results and qualifications from the work: Lower diversity was seen in patients whose nivolumab began less than 1 year after ASCT, and these patients were left out of later analyses so that immune reconstitution would not confound the results. A significant rise by C4D1 was seen in CD4+ but not CD8+ TCR diversity (p=0.0027 vs p=0.16), with the rise being most apparent in complete responders (p=0.02). Trial patients achieving complete response had baseline diversity similar to newly diagnosed patients, whereas partial responders and progressors had significantly lower diversity. The study covered only a single clinical trial cohort, and the causes of the repertoire differences, possibly disease activity or prior therapy, were still not defined. Newly diagnosed patients were reported to have lower baseline TCR diversity than healthy donors, and relapsed/refractory patients were reported to have lower baseline TCR diversity still.

What this sample's time point label stands for: cycle 4 day 1 (C4D1), after more than 5 weeks of nivolumab. Relapse after autologous stem cell transplantation had occurred in all trial patients, and cohorts A, B and C were distinguished by prior brentuximab vedotin exposure. CD8+ T cells were purified from thawed PBMCs by magnetic negative selection with a Miltenyi CD8+ T cell isolation kit. The trial cohort comprised some 60 patients with relapsed/refractory classical Hodgkin lymphoma whose best overall responses were complete response, partial response or progressive disease. Single-agent nivolumab was administered to trial patients in the multi-cohort phase II CheckMate 205 trial. Best overall response was determined by an independent review committee according to the 2007 International Working Group response criteria. Trial PBMCs were collected just before the start of nivolumab (C1D1) and during therapy at cycle 2 day 1 and cycle 4 day 1. Peripheral blood was collected in 8 mL Vacutainer Cell Preparation Tubes, from which PBMCs were isolated by centrifugation and then cryopreserved. Purified CD4+ and CD8+ fractions were prepared only for cases in which an additional PBMC sample was available. On LS columns in a quadroMACS separator, the magnetically labelled cells were depleted, and the flow-through was collected as the purified fraction.

The germline V gene provides CDR1 SGHVS and CDR2 FQNEAQ. The CDR3 contains 16 residues, cysteine and phenylalanine counted. This entry keeps only the CDR3 DNA: 48 bases, framed from base 1. Trimming costs V 5 bases and J 1 base, and their ends lie 15 bases apart. Genomic DNA was extracted with the Qiagen DNeasy kit from unsorted PBMCs and from negatively selected CD4+ and CD8+ fractions. TCR beta CDR3 regions were amplified by immunoSEQ multiplex PCR using primers annealing to V and J segments. A synthetic immune receptor repertoire was used to minimize amplification bias, and any remaining bias was removed computationally after sequencing. The study's own analysis went as follows. Repertoire diversity was quantified as the Shannon entropy index using custom Python scripts. Unsorted, CD4+ and CD8+ repertoires were examined separately, except in combined analyses, for which CD4+ and CD8+ sequences were merged in silico. A clone counted as expanded when the clone's frequency after treatment rose at least 2-fold relative to C1D1, and clones undetected at baseline were given a pseudocount of 0.5. Singleton clones were defined as clones with 0 or 1 copy at C1D1, and non-singleton clones were defined as clones with 2 or more copies. By matching protein sequences in sorted samples from the same patient, clones expanded in unsorted samples were annotated as CD4+, CD8+ or unknown. Diversity changes from C1D1 to C4D1 were tested in paired samples using Wilcoxon tests. Here the immuneACCESS table is served through TCRdb, limited to in-frame sequences with V and J called. Missing clones are a known gap in these copies; in checked studies unresolved V genes cover under half, and the rest lacks a known reason. V, J and clone size are taken as reported in that table, and D and trimming were inferred from the DNA itself. This sample lists some 20,000 clones; approximately 80% were detected once. The ten largest clones take up 6% to 7.5% of the sample.

This clone was seen once. There is no known antigen for this receptor. No much larger clonotype is one base removed from it; base qualities were not supplied. This sample comprised CD8+ T cells from blood, obtained before the fourth cycle of nivolumab. The sequence is built from TRBV7-8 and TRBJ1-5; TRBD1 is possibly the D segment (6 matching bases). The clonotype originates from a human donor with classical Hodgkin lymphoma. For the CDR3, the sequence is CASSARWGQSNQPQHF. In nucleotides, the sequence is TGTGCCAGCAGCGCGAGGTGGGGGCAGAGCAATCAGCCCCAGCATTTT.